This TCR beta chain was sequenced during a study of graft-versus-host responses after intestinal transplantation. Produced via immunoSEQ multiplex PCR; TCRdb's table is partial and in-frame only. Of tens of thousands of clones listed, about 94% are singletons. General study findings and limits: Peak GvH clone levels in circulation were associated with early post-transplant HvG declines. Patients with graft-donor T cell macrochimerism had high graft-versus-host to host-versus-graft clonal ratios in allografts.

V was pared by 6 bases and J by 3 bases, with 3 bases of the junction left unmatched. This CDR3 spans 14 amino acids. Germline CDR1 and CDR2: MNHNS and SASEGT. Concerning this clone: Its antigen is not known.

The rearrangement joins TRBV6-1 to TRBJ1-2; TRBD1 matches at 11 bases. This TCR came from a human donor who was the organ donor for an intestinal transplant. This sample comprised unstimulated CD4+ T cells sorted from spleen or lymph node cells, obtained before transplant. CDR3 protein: CASSPGQGDYGYTF. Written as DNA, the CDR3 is TGTGCCAGCAGCCCGGGACAGGGGGACTATGGCTACACCTTC.